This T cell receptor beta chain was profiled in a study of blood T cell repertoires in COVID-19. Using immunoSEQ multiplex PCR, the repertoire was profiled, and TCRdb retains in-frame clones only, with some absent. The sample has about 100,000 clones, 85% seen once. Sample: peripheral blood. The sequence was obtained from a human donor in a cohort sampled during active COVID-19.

The CDR3 DNA sequence: TGTGCCAGCAGCCAAGGGCAGACAGGGTTTCGTTCGGGCTACACCTTC. Translated: CASSQGQTGFRSGYTF. The rearrangement joins TRBV3-1 (or the pseudogene TRBV3-2) to TRBJ1-2; TRBD1 agrees at 7 bases. The CDR3 loop spans 16 amino acids. Germline V gene lookup returns CDR1 LGHDT and CDR2 YNNKEL (reference sequence). Trimming took 1 base from V and 8 from J; bases not matched to a gene: 13.